These 18 T cell receptor beta chains share one sample of origin, sequenced in a study of T-cell memory formation after mild COVID-19. TCRdb re-derived calls from the 5' RACE reads in MiXCR, one entry per CDR3 protein. The sample includes roughly 380,000 distinct CDR3 sequences, 25% to 30% of them seen just once. Sequenced input: PBMCs or a T cell subset sorted from them (not recorded which). These receptors originate from an adult woman who had mild COVID-19 (a few samples of this study predate the infection). Cell type and time point are not known.

This clonotype appeared a few times. The chain couples TRBV9 to TRBJ2-3; 7 bases are a match to TRBD2. Per the germline V gene, CDR1 is SGDLS and CDR2 is YYNGEE. Trimming at V came to 0 bases and at J to 10 bases, leaving 11 bases not matched to a gene. This CDR3 spans 15 amino acids. The CDR3 spells CASSVVAEPGGPQYF. DNA for the CDR3: TGTGCCAGCAGCGTAGTAGCCGAGCCGGGAGGACCGCAGTATTTT.

Only a few counts were recorded for this clonotype. The chain carries TRBV25-1 and TRBJ1-6; 8 nucleotides match TRBD1. CDR1 is MGHDK, CDR2 SYGVNS, per germline. The trim removed 0 bases at V and 4 bases at J, leaving 2 bases unmatched. This CDR3 is built from 16 residues. CDR3 sequence reads: CASSEYQGAYNSPLHF. The DNA for the CDR3 is TGTGCCAGCAGTGAATATCAGGGGGCGTATAATTCACCCCTCCACTTT.

This clonotype was counted only a few times. The V call is TRBV11-3, the J call TRBJ2-1, with TRBD1 identical over 8 bases. The ends lost 5 bases at V and 8 bases at J; junction bases unmatched: 8. The CDR3 sequence is 14 residues long. Germline V gene sequence: CDR1 SGHNT, CDR2 YENEEA. CDR3 sequence: CASSPGQGLDEQFF. The CDR3, as DNA: TGTGCCAGCAGCCCCGGACAGGGTCTTGATGAGCAGTTCTTC.

There are a few counts of this clonotype. The chain employs TRBV29-1 and TRBJ2-7, with D possibly being TRBD1 (5 bases). The CDR3 has 13 amino acids. CDR1 is SQVTM, CDR2 ANQGSEA, per germline. V lost 6 bases and J 3 bases, leaving 15 bases between the germline ends. CDR3 in DNA: TGCAGCGTCAAAGGGGTACTGGGCTACGAGCAGTACTTC. As protein: CSVKGVLGYEQYF.

This clonotype was counted between two and nine times. The V call is TRBV13, the J call TRBJ1-1, with D hard to call. Germline CDR1 PRHDT, CDR2 FYEKMQ (reference sequence). This CDR3 has 14 residues. The germline V and J ends were trimmed by 2 bases and 3 bases, with 10 bases remaining between them. CDR3 protein: CASSLFIADTEAFF. CDR3 coding DNA: TGTGCCAGCAGCTTATTCATTGCGGACACTGAAGCTTTCTTT.

The chain couples TRBV5-1 to TRBJ1-1, with TRBD1 matching over 8 bases. Germline V gene sequence: CDR1 SGHRS, CDR2 YFSETQ. The V and J ends lost 0 bases and 1 base, in that order; junction bases with no gene match: 5. This CDR3 has 16 amino acids. The CDR3 reads CASSLDGDRRNTEAFF. DNA of the CDR3: TGCGCCAGCAGCTTGGACGGGGACAGGCGGAACACTGAAGCTTTCTTT.

The rearrangement links TRBV12-3 or TRBV12-4 to TRBJ2-5, with 7 bases identical to TRBD1. CDR3 length: 15 residues. J lost 2 bases, V lost 5 bases, and 8 bases had no gene match. CDR3 residues: CASSPVTGIQETQYF. CDR3 nucleotides: TGTGCCAGCAGTCCGGTGACAGGGATACAAGAGACCCAGTACTTC.

This clonotype has a count of ten or more. The chain couples TRBV12-3 or TRBV12-4 to TRBJ1-4, with D unresolved. V was shortened by 4 bases and J by 8 bases, with 14 bases between the two germline ends. The CDR3 sequence is 14 residues long. This CDR3 reads CASSYPGRVEKLFF. CDR3 sequence (DNA): TGTGCCAGCAGTTACCCGGGGAGGGTAGAAAAACTGTTTTTT.

This clonotype was counted a few times. The rearrangement joins TRBV5-1 to TRBJ2-2; weak D call: TRBD1 (5 bases). This CDR3 contains 13 residues. The germline gives CDR1 SGHRS, CDR2 YFSETQ. V lost 4 bases, J lost 5 bases, and 9 bases lay in between. The CDR3: CASSPRVTGELFF. CDR3 sequence (DNA): TGCGCCAGCAGCCCCAGGGTTACCGGGGAGCTGTTTTTT.

This clonotype was seen a few times. This rearrangement joins TRBV27 to TRBJ2-5; D possibly corresponds to TRBD2 (6 bases). The CDR3 spans 14 residues. The V end lost 5 bases, the J end lost 5 bases, and 15 bases lay between the germline ends. The germline CDR1 and CDR2 sequences are MNHEY and SMNVEV (reference sequence). CDR3 DNA sequence: TGTGCCAGCAGTCCCCTTACGGGGGTGGAGACCCAGTACTTC. It is translated as CASSPLTGVETQYF.

This clonotype was seen only a few times. The V and J genes are TRBV9 and TRBJ2-7, with a weak D call TRBD1 (6 bases). This CDR3 spans 15 amino acids. The germline CDR1 and CDR2 sequences are SGDLS and YYNGEE. Trimming took 0 bases from V and 5 from J, leaving 15 bases between them. The CDR3 protein is CASSVGAGDKNEQYF. The CDR3 region has the DNA TGTGCCAGCAGCGTAGGGGCAGGGGATAAGAACGAGCAGTACTTC.

The chain couples TRBV7-6 to TRBJ2-6, with D possibly TRBD2 on 5 matching bases. Trimming left V 1 base short and J 0 bases short, with 10 bases between. This CDR3 has 17 amino acids. Germline V lookup: CDR1 SGHVS, CDR2 FNYEAQ. CDR3 residues: CASSLVFGISGANVLTF. CDR3 coding DNA: TGTGCCAGCAGCTTAGTTTTCGGGATCTCTGGGGCCAACGTCCTGACTTTC. Full variable domain (rest looked up from reference TRBV7-6 and TRBJ2-6): GAGVSQSPRYKVTKRGQDVALRCDPISGHVSLYWYRQALGQGPEFLTYFNYEAQQDKSGLPNDRFSAERPEGSISTLTIQRTEQRDSAMYRCASSLVFGISGANVLTFGAGSRLTVL.

The rearrangement joins TRBV6-1 to TRBJ1-2; TRBD1 aligns across 8 bases. CDR3 size: 13 residues. V was clipped by 7 bases and J by 6 bases; unmatched bases: 7. CDR1 is MNHNS and CDR2 is SASEGT in the germline V gene. Written as DNA, the CDR3 is TGTGCCAGCACACTGGACAGGGTGGATGGCTACACCTTC. This codes for CASTLDRVDGYTF.

The chain joins TRBV7-9 to TRBJ1-6, with TRBD1 matching 7 bases. The CDR3 loop spans 18 amino acids. J gave up 9 bases and V 1 base, and 15 bases lay outside the gene matches. Germline loops: CDR1 SEHNR, CDR2 FQNEAQ (reference sequence). The CDR3 bases are TGTGCCAGCAGCTTAGTTTATGTGGAAGGGGGCATCGGTTCACCCCTCCACTTT. Translating it yields CASSLVYVEGGIGSPLHF.

This rearrangement joins TRBV9 to TRBJ2-7, with no clear D. The CDR3 consists of 14 residues. The V end lost 0 bases, the J end lost 2 bases, and 9 bases lay between the germline ends. In germline, CDR1 is SGDLS, CDR2 YYNGEE. CDR3 DNA: TGTGCCAGCAGCGTAGCCTGGGGTCCCTACGAGCAGTACTTC. Amino acids: CASSVAWGPYEQYF.

In its sample, this clonotype was seen many times. V is TRBV3-1 and J is TRBJ1-5; 7 nucleotides line up with TRBD1. CDR1 is LGHDT and CDR2 is YNNKEL in the germline V gene (reference sequence). The J segment lost 0 bases and the V segment lost 4 bases, leaving 3 bases of the junction unmatched. The CDR3 covers 15 residues. The CDR3 reads CASSRDRDSNQPQHF. In DNA, the CDR3 is TGTGCCAGCAGCCGAGACAGGGATAGCAATCAGCCCCAGCATTTT.

The chain has TRBV24-1 and TRBJ2-2; TRBD1 agrees at 9 bases. CDR1 is KGHDR, CDR2 SFDVKD, per germline. CDR3 size: 15 residues. V lost 6 bases and J lost 6; bases outside the gene matches: 7. The CDR3 sequence: CATSPGTGIAGELFF. In DNA form, the CDR3 reads TGTGCCACCAGTCCCGGGACAGGGATCGCCGGGGAGCTGTTTTTT.

This clonotype was counted a few times. The V gene is TRBV7-9, the J gene TRBJ2-5; unclear D gene. The CDR3 extends over 13 amino acids. From germline, CDR1 is SEHNR and CDR2 FQNEAQ (reference sequence). V lost 4 bases and J lost 1, with 7 bases in between. In DNA form, the CDR3 reads TGTGCCAGCAGCTCCCCCCCCCAAGAGACCCAGTACTTC. Translation gives CASSSPPQETQYF.